This T cell receptor beta chain came from a study of T-cell reconstitution after alpha-beta-depleted transplantation in children. Unique molecular identifiers tagged the TCRbeta library. TCRdb re-called the PCR reads through MiXCR, storing one row per CDR3 protein. The sample lists about 230,000 distinct CDR3 sequences; roughly a tenth were seen once. This TCR was recovered from a human donor who donated a stem cell graft to a child with acute lymphoblastic leukemia. The sequenced sample was PBMCs from the stem cell graft donor, obtained from the stem cell graft.

The CDR3 DNA reads as TGCAGCGTTGGGGGCAGGGAAAACTACGAGCAGTACTTC. It encodes CSVGGRENYEQYF. V and J are TRBV29-1 and TRBJ2-7; possible D gene TRBD1, 5 bases. Germline loops: CDR1 SQVTM, CDR2 ANQGSEA. The CDR3 contains 13 residues. The V gene lost 4 bases and the J gene lost 3 bases, with 13 bases spanning the gap.